The next 29 T cell receptor beta chains were all read from a single sample in a study of cytomegalovirus exposure and HLA in healthy donors. The repertoire was sequenced with immunoSEQ multiplex PCR; TCRdb's copy has only in-frame clones and lacks some. The sample shows around 150,000 clones, 88% of them seen only once. The sample consisted of PBMCs. The receptors shown here come from a man aged 18 to 29 in good health and CMV-seronegative.

V usage is TRBV7-9 and J usage is TRBJ2-7, with D maybe TRBD1 (5 bases). V dropped 10 bases and J dropped 0 bases, with 13 bases sitting between them. Germline CDR1 is SEHNR and CDR2 is FQNEAQ (reference sequence). The CDR3 spans 13 residues. The CDR3 loop reads CATGRESSYEQYF. In DNA form, the CDR3 reads TGTGCCACCGGCAGGGAAAGCTCCTACGAGCAGTACTTC.

The chain carries TRBV5-6 and TRBJ1-1, with unresolved D. The CDR3 runs to 13 residues. Trimming stripped 4 bases from V and 2 bases from J, with 9 bases between. CDR1 is SGHDT and CDR2 is YYEEEE in the germline V gene. The DNA for the CDR3 is TGTGCCAGCAGCCGACAAAGCAACACTGAAGCTTTCTTT. This gives the protein CASSRQSNTEAFF. The full variable domain, with the rest looked up from reference TRBV5-6 and TRBJ1-1, is DAGVTQSPTHLIKTRGQQVTLRCSPKSGHDTVSWYQQALGQGPQFIFQYYEEEERQRGNFPDRFSGHQFPNYSSELNVNALLLGDSALYLCASSRQSNTEAFFGQGTRLTVV.

The chain combines TRBV5-1 with TRBJ1-4; 7 bases line up with TRBD1. This CDR3 spans 14 amino acids. V was clipped by 5 bases and J by 7 bases; unmatched bases: 8. Germline assignment: CDR1 SGHRS and CDR2 YFSETQ. The CDR3 sequence: CASRDGQAREKLFF. CDR3 DNA: TGCGCCAGCAGGGATGGACAGGCACGTGAAAAACTGTTTTTT.

The count of this clone is one. The junction departs from germline at one end; a sequencing error may be responsible. V and J are TRBV7-7 and TRBJ2-2; weak D call: TRBD1 (5 bases). CDR1 is SSHAT, CDR2 FNYEAQ, per germline (reference sequence). The CDR3 has 14 amino acids. CDR3 nucleotide sequence: TGTGCTAGCAGCTTACAGGCAGGGTCCGGGGAGCTGTTTTTT. Translation gives CASSLQAGSGELFF.

The chain carries TRBV2 and TRBJ1-4; 12 bases are shared with TRBD1. V shed 5 bases and J 3 bases; nucleotides not matched to a gene: 13. Germline loops: CDR1 SNHLY, CDR2 FYNNEI. The CDR3 is 19 amino acids. Written as DNA, the CDR3 is TGTGCCAGCAGTACTAGCCGGGACAGGGGGCTGGAGGCTAATGAAAAACTGTTTTTT. Translated: CASSTSRDRGLEANEKLFF.

V usage is TRBV19 and J usage is TRBJ2-1; 9 nucleotides agree with TRBD1. Germline CDR1 is LNHDA and CDR2 is SQIVND (reference sequence). The length of the CDR3 is 15 residues. Trimming cost V 5 bases and J 8 bases; bases outside gene matches: 10. The CDR3 DNA reads as TGTGCCAGTAGTGACCGCGGGACAGGGCGGGATGAGCAGTTCTTC. Amino acids: CASSDRGTGRDEQFF.

V is TRBV5-4 and J is TRBJ1-1; D uncertain. The CDR3 has 12 amino acids. The germline V gene encodes CDR1 SGHNT and CDR2 YYREEE (reference sequence). Trimming took off 3 bases at V and 7 bases at J, with 10 bases between the two ends. This chain's CDR3 is CASSYGSGEAFF. The CDR3 region has the DNA TGTGCCAGCAGCTATGGCAGTGGTGAAGCTTTCTTT. The full variable domain, its missing parts supplied by reference TRBV5-4 and TRBJ1-1, is ETGVTQSPTHLIKTRGQQVTLRCSSQSGHNTVSWYQQALGQGPQFIFQYYREEENGRGNFPPRFSGLQFPNYSSELNVNALELDDSALYLCASSYGSGEAFFGQGTRLTVV.

The J gene is TRBJ1-1, the V gene TRBV4-1, with D hard to call. CDR3 length: 14 residues. In germline, CDR1 is MGHRA, CDR2 YSYEKL. The V and J ends lost 2 bases and 0 bases respectively, with 7 bases between them. The CDR3 sequence is CASSQPVVNTEAFF. CDR3 bases: TGCGCCAGCAGCCAACCGGTTGTGAACACTGAAGCTTTCTTT.

The V and J genes are TRBV28 and TRBJ2-2; 12 nucleotides line up with TRBD2. Germline CDR1 and CDR2: MDHEN and SYDVKM. The CDR3 has 15 residues. The junction had 7 bases not matched to a gene; V was cut back by 7 bases and J by 7 bases. In nucleotides, the CDR3 is TGTGCCAGCACCCCTAGCGGGAGGGGGATCGGGGAGCTGTTTTTT. Protein product: CASTPSGRGIGELFF.

V and J are TRBV29-1 and TRBJ2-7, with 9 bases identical to TRBD2. CDR1 is SQVTM, CDR2 ANQGSEA, per germline. The J segment lost 2 bases and the V segment lost 6 bases, leaving 14 bases of the junction unmatched. The CDR3 runs to 16 residues. The chain's CDR3 is CSVWWPTSGGAYEQYF. The CDR3 region has the DNA TGCAGCGTCTGGTGGCCGACTAGCGGAGGAGCCTACGAGCAGTACTTC.

The V call is TRBV13, the J call TRBJ2-5, with TRBD2 matching over 10 bases. V lost 0 bases and J lost 0; bases outside the gene matches: 4. CDR1 PRHDT and CDR2 FYEKMQ come from the germline V gene (reference sequence). CDR3 size: 17 residues. The CDR3 is CASSLGSGGRYQETQYF. The CDR3 DNA follows: TGTGCCAGCAGCTTAGGTAGCGGGGGGAGGTACCAAGAGACCCAGTACTTC.

V gene TRBV5-1 combines with J gene TRBJ2-3; D perhaps matches TRBD1 (6 bases). Trimming left V 3 bases short and J 0 bases short, with 8 bases between. The CDR3 loop spans 14 amino acids. CDR1 SGHRS and CDR2 YFSETQ come from the germline V gene. The CDR3 protein is CASSSGQSTDTQYF. CDR3 nucleotide sequence: TGCGCCAGCAGCTCAGGACAGAGCACAGATACGCAGTATTTT.

The J gene is TRBJ2-7, the V gene TRBV9; 8 positions agree with TRBD2. This CDR3 region has 14 residues. The germline V gene has CDR1 SGDLS and CDR2 YYNGEE. J lost 3 bases, V lost 2 bases, and 4 bases had no gene match. The CDR3 spells CASSVVAGGYEQYF. In DNA, the CDR3 is TGTGCCAGCAGCGTCGTGGCGGGGGGCTACGAGCAGTACTTC.

The rearrangement uses TRBV7-9 and TRBJ2-2; 8 bases agree with TRBD2. This CDR3 is 14 amino acids long. Germline loops: CDR1 SEHNR, CDR2 FQNEAQ (reference sequence). V dropped 11 bases and J dropped 6; count of bases not matched to a gene: 11. Here the CDR3 DNA reads TGTGCCCCCTCCCTCAGCGGGAGCGCCGGGGAGCTGTTTTTT. It yields the protein CAPSLSGSAGELFF.

The V gene is TRBV6-5, the J gene TRBJ1-5, with no clear D. This CDR3 contains 14 residues. Per the germline V gene, CDR1 is MNHEY and CDR2 is SVGAGI. Trimming removed 6 bases from V and 2 bases from J, with 11 bases in between. The CDR3 coding sequence is TGTGCCAGCAGCCTGACGGGAGGCAATCAGCCCCAGCATTTT. Translation: CASSLTGGNQPQHF.

The CDR3 coding sequence is TGTGCCAGCAGTGACTGGGACAGGGACTACGAGCAGTACTTC. Amino acid sequence: CASSDWDRDYEQYF. The chain joins TRBV2 to TRBJ2-7; 9 bases fit TRBD1. The CDR3 runs to 14 residues. Trimming at V came to 3 bases and at J to 3 bases, leaving 3 bases not matched to a gene. Germline V gene data show CDR1 as SNHLY and CDR2 as FYNNEI.

The rearrangement joins TRBV4-1 to TRBJ2-1, with 9 bases that match TRBD2. CDR3 length: 13 amino acids. Germline V gene data show CDR1 as MGHRA and CDR2 as YSYEKL. V trimming: 6 bases; J trimming: 6 bases; junction bases outside the gene matches: 3. The CDR3 is CASRPLAGNEQFF. Here the CDR3 DNA reads TGCGCCAGCAGACCACTAGCGGGCAATGAGCAGTTCTTC.

This rearrangement joins TRBV2 to TRBJ2-5, with TRBD1 matching 8 bases. V shed 6 bases and J 4 bases; nucleotides not matched to a gene: 4. The germline CDR1 and CDR2 sequences are SNHLY and FYNNEI. CDR3 length equals 13 residues. CDR3 nucleotides: TGTGCCAGCAGACTAGGACAGGGAGAGACCCAGTACTTC. It codes for CASRLGQGETQYF.

The chain employs TRBV6-5 and TRBJ1-1, with 8 nucleotides matching TRBD1. Germline CDR1 reads MNHEY; CDR2 reads SVGAGI. V trimming: 5 bases; J trimming: 3 bases; junction bases outside the gene matches: 8. The CDR3 is 15 amino acids. The CDR3 loop reads CASSTRQGIYTEAFF. The CDR3 DNA reads TGTGCCAGCAGTACCCGACAGGGGATTTACACTGAAGCTTTCTTT.

V usage is TRBV27 and J usage is TRBJ1-5, with 8 bases fitting TRBD1. CDR1 is MNHEY and CDR2 is SMNVEV in the germline V gene (reference sequence). This CDR3 has 14 amino acids. V trimming: 8 bases; J trimming: 2 bases; junction bases outside the gene matches: 5. CDR3 nucleotides: TGTGCCAGCGCCAGGGGGCTAGGCAATCAGCCCCAGCATTTT. Its protein product is CASARGLGNQPQHF.

Concerning this clone: The junction shows a germline mismatch at one end, possibly a read error. The rearrangement uses TRBV7-7 and TRBJ2-2, with unresolved D. Looked up from germline, CDR1 is SSHAT and CDR2 is FNYEAQ (reference sequence). The CDR3 spans 12 residues. The CDR3 here is CASSQDTGELFF. The CDR3 bases are TGTGCTAGCAGCCAGGACACCGGGGAGCTGTTTTTT.

The CDR3 sequence is CASSQDPQLAGVADTQYF. The CDR3 nucleotides are TGCGCCAGCAGCCAAGACCCCCAGCTAGCGGGAGTGGCAGATACGCAGTATTTT. This chain joins TRBV4-1 and TRBJ2-3, with 10 bases that match TRBD2. CDR3 length: 18 residues. Germline lookup yields CDR1 MGHRA and CDR2 YSYEKL. After removal of 0 bases from V and 4 bases from J, the junction contained 10 bases not matched to a gene.

The J gene is TRBJ2-1, the V gene TRBV27, with 7 bases fitting TRBD2. With 3 bases clipped from V and 10 bases from J, the junction kept 6 bases outside the gene matches. The CDR3 contains 13 residues. Looked up from germline, CDR1 is MNHEY and CDR2 is SMNVEV (reference sequence). CDR3 sequence (DNA): TGTGCCAGCAGTTTGTCTAGCGGAAACGAGCAGTTCTTC. Protein sequence: CASSLSSGNEQFF.

The V call is TRBV6-1, the J call TRBJ2-7; TRBD2 matches at 7 bases. The germline gives CDR1 MNHNS, CDR2 SASEGT. Trimming cost V 0 bases and J 0 bases; bases outside gene matches: 8. The CDR3 spans 17 residues. CDR3 sequence (DNA): TGTGCCAGCAGTGAAGCGGAACGGGACTATAGCTCCTACGAGCAGTACGTC. This encodes CASSEAERDYSSYEQYV.

The gene calls are TRBV5-1 and TRBJ2-7; D unclear. The V and J ends lost 0 bases and 0 bases respectively, with 16 bases between them. The CDR3 runs to 17 residues. In germline, CDR1 is SGHRS, CDR2 YFSETQ. The CDR3 is CASSLAFSFSSSYEQYF. In nucleotides, the CDR3 is TGCGCCAGCAGCTTGGCCTTTAGCTTTTCGAGCTCCTACGAGCAGTACTTC.

This clone was recorded once. This chain links TRBV6-1 with TRBJ1-1, with D tentatively TRBD1 (6 bases). This CDR3 is built from 16 residues. V lost 0 bases to trimming and J lost 1 base, with 12 bases between them. Per the germline V gene, CDR1 is MNHNS and CDR2 is SASEGT. CDR3 residues: CASSEAGSGANTEAFF. In DNA, the CDR3 is TGTGCCAGCAGTGAAGCCGGTTCAGGGGCGAACACTGAAGCTTTCTTT.

The chain combines TRBV6-1 with TRBJ2-7, with 7 bases matching TRBD1. With V trimmed by 7 bases and J by 6 bases, 9 bases remained unmatched. Looked up from germline, CDR1 is MNHNS and CDR2 is SASEGT. The CDR3 consists of 13 residues. The CDR3, as DNA: TGTGCCAGCAATAAGGGGGCAGAGGTCGAGCAGTACGTC. Its protein product is CASNKGAEVEQYV.

The chain joins TRBV4-1 to TRBJ2-1; D perhaps matches TRBD1 (6 bases). The CDR3 covers 14 residues. The V gene lost 3 bases and the J gene lost 8 bases, with 14 bases spanning the gap. Germline V gene data show CDR1 as MGHRA and CDR2 as YSYEKL. Here the CDR3 DNA reads TGCGCCAGCAGCCAGACCTCATCAGGGGATGAGCAGTTCTTC. It yields the protein CASSQTSSGDEQFF.

The chain employs TRBV28 and TRBJ1-5; D is perhaps TRBD1 (5 bases). Germline V gene lookup returns CDR1 MDHEN and CDR2 SYDVKM. Deletions cut 1 base from V and 5 bases from J, with 9 bases between. CDR3 length: 14 amino acids. CDR3 protein: CASSLSSGHQPQHF. The CDR3 bases are TGTGCCAGCAGTTTATCTTCAGGGCATCAGCCCCAGCATTTT.